The 28 T cell receptor beta chains below all came from one sample that was sequenced in a study of spatial heterogeneity in lung cancer (dated by TCRdb to the late 2010s). In the paper's terms, the time point label means: sample taken at primary tumor resection. Library preparation was by 5' RACE. The sequencer was a NextSeq 500. Starting from the raw public reads, TCRdb applied fastp trimming at Q25, assembled clones with MiXCR and retained in-frame beta chains. Each entry is one CDR3 protein sequence, shown with its most common DNA and genes. The sample has tens of thousands of distinct CDR3 sequences on record, roughly 12% of them singletons. The ten largest account for roughly 41% of the sample. Sequencing used PBMCs, obtained at surgery. The receptors derive from a male donor with early-stage non-small cell lung cancer.

The rearrangement links TRBV24-1 to TRBJ2-5; D uncertain. CDR1 is KGHDR and CDR2 is SFDVKD in the germline V gene. CDR3 length: 15 amino acids. The germline V and J ends were trimmed by 4 bases and 5 bases, with 16 bases remaining between them. Here the CDR3 DNA reads TGTGCCACCAGTGACCCGGGCCCATCCCGGGAGACCCAGTACTTC. Translating gives CATSDPGPSRETQYF.

This chain uses TRBV29-1 with TRBJ1-2, with 7 bases lining up with TRBD1. This CDR3 is built from 11 residues. Germline V CDR1 and CDR2: SQVTM, ANQGSEA. J gave up 4 bases and V 6 bases, and 2 bases lay outside the gene matches. CDR3 DNA: TGCAGCGTGGGGGACAGCTATGGCTACACCTTC. Translating it yields CSVGDSYGYTF.

There are a few counts of this clonotype. V is TRBV20-1 and J is TRBJ2-7; 7 positions agree with TRBD1. The CDR3 consists of 14 residues. Germline CDR1 is DFQATT and CDR2 is SNEGSKA (reference sequence). V lost 3 bases to trimming and J lost 6 bases; unmatched junction nucleotides: 11. This CDR3 reads CSASWRQGPLEQYF. DNA for the CDR3: TGCAGTGCTAGTTGGCGACAGGGCCCACTCGAGCAGTACTTC.

This clonotype was seen only a few times. In nucleotides, the CDR3 is TGCAGTGCTACTGGGACTAGCGGGGGGTGGTCAGATACGCAGTATTTT. Residues: CSATGTSGGWSDTQYF. The gene calls are TRBV20-1 and TRBJ2-3; TRBD2 matches 15 bases. CDR1 is DFQATT and CDR2 is SNEGSKA in the germline V gene (reference sequence). This CDR3 spans 16 amino acids. The junction had 6 bases not matched to a gene; V was cut back by 4 bases and J by 4 bases.

The chain couples TRBV7-2 to TRBJ2-1; a weak D match, TRBD2 (6 bases). The germline CDR1 and CDR2 sequences are SGHTA and FQGNSA. The germline V and J ends were trimmed by 3 bases and 12 bases, with 15 bases remaining between them. The CDR3 length is 13 residues. The DNA of the CDR3 is TGTGCCAGCAGCTTCAAATCCCCGGAGGGGCAGTTCTTC. As protein: CASSFKSPEGQFF. Looking up the rest from reference TRBV7-2 and TRBJ2-1 gives the full variable domain: GAGVSQSPSNKVTEKGKDVELRCDPISGHTALYWYRQSLGQGLEFLIYFQGNSAPDKSGLPSDRFSAERTGGSVSTLTIQRTQQEDSAVYLCASSFKSPEGQFFGPGTRLTVL.

The CDR3 sequence: CAWKPGQTPYEQYF. The CDR3 region has the DNA TGTGCCTGGAAACCGGGACAGACGCCCTACGAGCAGTACTTC. V and J are TRBV30 and TRBJ2-7, with 7 nucleotides matching TRBD1. With V trimmed by 4 bases and J by 2 bases, 8 bases remained unmatched. CDR3 length: 14 residues. Germline CDR1 reads GTSNPN; CDR2 reads SVGIG (reference sequence).

This clonotype has only a few counts. The rearrangement uses TRBV2 and TRBJ1-2; TRBD1 matches at 8 bases. Per germline, CDR1 SNHLY and CDR2 FYNNEI. V gave up 5 bases and J gave up 1 base; unmatched junction bases: 3. CDR3 size: 14 residues. The CDR3 spells CASSRQGNNYGYTF. The CDR3 DNA reads TGTGCCAGCAGTAGACAGGGGAATAACTATGGCTACACCTTC.

The chain carries TRBV12-3 or TRBV12-4 and TRBJ1-5; D perhaps matches TRBD1 (5 bases). This CDR3 contains 13 residues. Trimming took off 3 bases at V and 5 bases at J, with 8 bases between the two ends. The CDR3 nucleotides read TGTGCCAGCAGTTTCGGGGGAGATCAGCCCCAGCATTTT. Translating it yields CASSFGGDQPQHF.

This clonotype was counted between two and nine times. The chain combines TRBV6-5 with TRBJ2-7; D not resolved. Per germline, CDR1 MNHEY and CDR2 SVGAGI. This CDR3 is built from 14 residues. The germline V and J ends were trimmed by 0 bases and 3 bases, with 9 bases remaining between them. CDR3: CASSYSIGIYEQYF. Written as DNA, the CDR3 is TGTGCCAGCAGTTACTCGATCGGCATCTACGAGCAGTACTTC.

Turning to this clonotype: One base away lies a much larger clone, so this may be a sequencing read error. The rearrangement links TRBV27 to TRBJ2-2; D gene uncertain. In germline, CDR1 is MNHEY, CDR2 SMNVEV (reference sequence). V was cut by 3 bases and J by 4 bases, with 3 bases left in between. CDR3 size: 12 residues. CDR3 in amino acids: CASSFPTGELFF. CDR3 DNA: TGTGCCAGCAGTTTCCCCACCGGGGAGCTGTTTTTT.

This clonotype was seen a few times. CDR3 sequence (DNA): TGTGCCAGCAGCTTAGGGGCAGTGGATGGCTACACCTTC. Protein product: CASSLGAVDGYTF. The chain combines TRBV11-1 with TRBJ1-2; D is undetermined. The CDR3 has 13 amino acids. V lost 1 base, J lost 6 bases, and 9 bases lay in between. Germline assignment: CDR1 SGHAT and CDR2 FQDESV (reference sequence).

This clonotype occurred a few times. The gene calls are TRBV29-1 and TRBJ2-1; possible D gene TRBD2, 5 bases. With 6 bases removed from V and 7 bases from J, the gap between germline ends came to 10 bases. The germline CDR1 and CDR2 sequences are SQVTM and ANQGSEA. The length of the CDR3 is 11 residues. In DNA form, the CDR3 reads TGCAGCGTCCGGACTGGGAATGAGCAGTTCTTC. This sequence encodes CSVRTGNEQFF.

In this sample, this clonotype turned up a few times. The chain combines TRBV20-1 with TRBJ1-3, with D perhaps TRBD1 (5 bases). Germline assignment: CDR1 DFQATT and CDR2 SNEGSKA (reference sequence). The length of the CDR3 is 15 residues. V lost 2 bases and J lost 0, with 11 bases in between. In DNA form, the CDR3 reads TGCAGTGCTAGACCAACAGGTCTCTCTGGAAACACCATATATTTT. Translation gives CSARPTGLSGNTIYF.

J is TRBJ2-7 and V is TRBV5-1; 7 bases align to TRBD2. Germline CDR1 reads SGHRS; CDR2 reads YFSETQ. The CDR3 contains 13 residues. The ends lost 6 bases at V and 5 bases at J; junction bases unmatched: 8. The CDR3 DNA reads as TGCGCCAGCACCCGACGGGGGGACGACGAGCAGTACTTC. Its translation is CASTRRGDDEQYF.

This clonotype was seen only a few times. The V call is TRBV7-9, the J call TRBJ2-2, with TRBD2 matching over 8 bases. This CDR3 contains 16 residues. Germline trimming cut 1 base from V and 0 bases from J; bases unmatched to any gene: 1. In germline, CDR1 is SEHNR, CDR2 FQNEAQ (reference sequence). The CDR3 loop is CASSLVGLANTGELFF. The CDR3, as DNA: TGTGCCAGCAGCTTAGTGGGACTAGCGAACACCGGGGAGCTGTTTTTT.

This chain links TRBV20-1 with TRBJ2-1; D unclear. The V gene's germline CDR1 is DFQATT and CDR2 SNEGSKA (reference sequence). Trimming took 3 bases from V and 5 from J, leaving 11 bases between them. This CDR3 is built from 13 residues. CDR3 bases: TGCAGTGCTAGTCCTGAAATCAACAATGAGCAGTTCTTC. The encoded protein is CSASPEINNEQFF.

The chain couples TRBV7-9 to TRBJ2-3, with D unclear. The CDR3 sequence is 14 residues long. Germline CDR1 reads SEHNR; CDR2 reads FQNEAQ (reference sequence). Trimming stripped 3 bases from V and 2 bases from J, with 9 bases between. The CDR3 here is CASSFNGPTDTQYF. The CDR3 nucleotides read TGTGCCAGCAGCTTTAATGGACCCACAGATACGCAGTATTTT.

This rearrangement joins TRBV27 to TRBJ1-1; D remains unclear. The V gene's germline CDR1 is MNHEY and CDR2 SMNVEV (reference sequence). V was trimmed by 7 bases and J by 3 bases, leaving 15 bases between them. This CDR3 region has 14 residues. CDR3 coding DNA: TGTGCCAGCAAACAACCGGGGTTATACACTGAAGCTTTCTTT. The encoded protein is CASKQPGLYTEAFF.

This clonotype was found a few times. The V and J genes are TRBV10-3 and TRBJ2-7; 14 bases are shared with TRBD2. The junction had 9 bases not matched to a gene; V was cut back by 4 bases and J by 4 bases. The CDR3 runs to 17 residues. Germline V lookup: CDR1 ENHRY, CDR2 SYGVKD. The CDR3 protein is CAISVSTSGGAGYEQYF. The CDR3 nucleotides are TGTGCCATCAGTGTATCGACTAGCGGGGGGGCCGGGTACGAGCAGTACTTC.

The table lists this clonotype with a few counts. V usage is TRBV5-1 and J usage is TRBJ2-7; D perhaps matches TRBD1 (6 bases). The CDR3 totals 14 residues. The V and J ends lost 0 bases and 3 bases respectively, with 10 bases between them. Germline V gives CDR1 SGHRS, CDR2 YFSETQ. The CDR3 nucleotides read TGCGCCAGCAGCTTGGCCAGGGGAATCTACGAGCAGTACTTC. Its protein is CASSLARGIYEQYF.

The CDR3 DNA follows: TGCGCCAGCAGTGAGTCTAGGAATCAGCCCCAGCATTTT. Translated: CASSESRNQPQHF. The gene calls are TRBV10-1 and TRBJ1-5; no clear D gene. The CDR3 runs to 13 residues. The germline V and J ends were trimmed by 0 bases and 4 bases, with 4 bases remaining between them. CDR1 WNHNN and CDR2 SYGVQD come from the germline V gene (reference sequence).

The chain links TRBV27 to TRBJ2-7; D perhaps matches TRBD2 (6 bases). The germline V gene encodes CDR1 MNHEY and CDR2 SMNVEV (reference sequence). There are 16 residues in the CDR3. The V end lost 4 bases, the J end lost 3 bases, and 19 bases lay between the germline ends. The DNA for the CDR3 is TGTGCCAGCAGTTACGGGGGAACTAGGGTAGGCTACGAGCAGTACTTC. The encoded protein is CASSYGGTRVGYEQYF.

CDR3 DNA sequence: TGTGCCAGCAGCCAAGAATCGGAGCGGCGGTACAATGAGCAGTTCTTC. As protein: CASSQESERRYNEQFF. This chain links TRBV3-1 with TRBJ2-1, with D tentatively TRBD2 (5 bases). The V gene's germline CDR1 is LGHDT and CDR2 YNNKEL (reference sequence). The V end lost 0 bases, the J end lost 4 bases, and 13 bases lay between the germline ends. There are 16 residues in the CDR3.

The genes are TRBV6-1 and TRBJ2-7, with 7 bases that match TRBD1. This CDR3 comprises 15 residues. V was clipped by 8 bases and J by 1 base; unmatched bases: 11. Germline assignment: CDR1 MNHNS and CDR2 SASEGT. As DNA, the CDR3 is TGTGCCAGCGTGTGGGGACGGGGACAGTCCTACGAGCAGTACTTC. Translated: CASVWGRGQSYEQYF.

V and J are TRBV2 and TRBJ1-2; 7 nucleotides align to TRBD1. V gave up 5 bases and J gave up 7 bases; unmatched junction bases: 4. Germline values: CDR1 SNHLY, CDR2 FYNNEI. The CDR3 runs 12 residues. The CDR3 sequence is CASSRQGTGYTF. The CDR3, as DNA: TGTGCCAGCAGTCGACAGGGAACTGGCTACACCTTC.

In its sample, this clonotype was seen a few times. The CDR3 sequence: CATTNSQDEAFF. For the CDR3, the DNA is TGTGCCACCACAAATTCACAGGATGAAGCTTTCTTT. The chain has TRBV19 and TRBJ1-1, with D maybe TRBD1 (5 bases). The CDR3 has 12 residues. Trimming cost V 10 bases and J 7 bases, with 16 bases left between them. CDR1 and CDR2 (germline): LNHDA, SQIVND (reference sequence).

The chain combines TRBV28 with TRBJ2-1; no reliable D call. Germline V lookup: CDR1 MDHEN, CDR2 SYDVKM. The CDR3 runs to 11 residues. V lost 7 bases to trimming and J lost 4 bases, with 5 bases between them. The CDR3 loop reads CASTLYNEQFF. CDR3 DNA: TGTGCCAGCACCCTTTACAATGAGCAGTTCTTC.

This clonotype occurred a few times. This rearrangement joins TRBV5-1 to TRBJ2-4; D call uncertain. The CDR3 length is 13 residues. The V and J ends lost 4 bases and 5 bases respectively, with 10 bases between them. Looked up from germline, CDR1 is SGHRS and CDR2 is YFSETQ. The CDR3 region is CASSMAGENIQYF. CDR3 DNA: TGCGCCAGCAGCATGGCTGGAGAAAACATTCAGTACTTC.